This entry lists 20 T cell receptor beta chains sequenced from one sample in a study of shared clonotypes between healthy human individuals. Profiled with immunoSEQ multiplex PCR; TCRdb holds only in-frame clones, not every one. The table shows 550,000 to 600,000 clones, with just over 75% occurring only once. The sample taken for sequencing was PBMCs. Every receptor here comes from a woman between 40 and 50 years old in good health. Some clones in this sample may be carry-over from other donors' samples.

The V gene is TRBV6-6, the J gene TRBJ2-5; D unclear. The germline gives CDR1 MNHNY, CDR2 SVGAGI (reference sequence). The CDR3 is made up of 16 amino acids. The ends were cut back, 2 bases at V and 1 base at J, with 14 bases in the middle. The CDR3 sequence: CASSYQSPPAQETQYF. CDR3 DNA: TGTGCCAGCAGTTACCAATCCCCCCCGGCCCAAGAGACCCAGTACTTC.

As regards this clone: This specimen includes other DNA sequences encoding the same CDR3. The V gene is TRBV5-1, the J gene TRBJ2-5; TRBD1 is a possible D gene (7 bases). The CDR3 runs to 15 residues. Germline-derived CDR1 and CDR2 are SGHRS and YFSETQ. With 0 bases removed from V and 2 bases from J, the gap between germline ends came to 11 bases. In DNA form, the CDR3 reads TGCGCCAGCAGCTTGGTGCAGGGGGGTCAAGAGACCCAGTACTTC. This gives the protein CASSLVQGGQETQYF.

There are many counts of this clone. CDR3 sequence: CASSLEGLNQPQHF. The CDR3 nucleotides read TGTGCCAGCAGCTTAGAAGGGCTCAATCAGCCCCAGCATTTT. The V and J genes are TRBV7-2 and TRBJ1-5; no reliable D call. Germline V gives CDR1 SGHTA, CDR2 FQGNSA. V lost 1 base to trimming and J lost 3 bases, with 7 bases between them. The CDR3 loop spans 14 amino acids.

The rearrangement uses TRBV5-1 and TRBJ1-4; D is ambiguous. Looked up from germline, CDR1 is SGHRS and CDR2 is YFSETQ. V lost 4 bases and J 4 bases, leaving 14 bases between the germline ends. The CDR3 has 15 residues. Here the CDR3 DNA reads TGCGCCAGCAGCCCCCCGGAGGGTGTTAATGAAAAACTGTTTTTT. This encodes CASSPPEGVNEKLFF.

The chain is built from TRBV20-1 and TRBJ2-7; D gene ambiguous. Deletions cut 3 bases from V and 2 bases from J, with 5 bases between. Germline assignment: CDR1 DFQATT and CDR2 SNEGSKA (reference sequence). The CDR3 has 11 residues. CDR3 in DNA: TGCAGTGCTAGCCGCGCCTACGAGCAGTACTTC. It translates to CSASRAYEQYF.

This clone is a singleton in its sample. The gene calls are TRBV7-3 and TRBJ2-2; D gene ambiguous. V dropped 5 bases and J dropped 4 bases, with 5 bases sitting between them. Germline assignment: CDR1 SGHTA and CDR2 FQGTGA. This CDR3 has 12 amino acids. The CDR3: CASSAFTGELFF. CDR3 coding DNA: TGTGCCAGCAGCGCCTTCACCGGGGAGCTGTTTTTT. Variable domain in full (rest from reference TRBV7-3 and TRBJ2-2): GAGVSQTPSNKVTEKGKYVELRCDPISGHTALYWYRQSLGQGPEFLIYFQGTGAADDSGLPNDRFFAVRPEGSVSTLKIQRTERGDSAVYLCASSAFTGELFFGEGSRLTVL.

The rearrangement uses TRBV30 and TRBJ2-7; D uncertain. The V and J ends lost 3 bases and 3 bases respectively, with 3 bases between them. The germline V gene has CDR1 GTSNPN and CDR2 SVGIG (reference sequence). This CDR3 is built from 10 residues. The CDR3 spells CAWSRYEQYF. Here the CDR3 DNA reads TGTGCCTGGAGCCGCTACGAGCAGTACTTC.

The chain combines TRBV15 with TRBJ2-3, with D perhaps matching TRBD2 (6 bases). The CDR3 consists of 16 residues. Germline loops: CDR1 LNHNV, CDR2 YYDKDF (reference sequence). V was trimmed by 3 bases and J by 2 bases, leaving 15 bases between them. The CDR3: CATSRRSAGHTDTQYF. As DNA, the CDR3 is TGTGCCACCAGCAGGCGTTCTGCGGGGCACACAGATACGCAGTATTTT.

This clone was counted a single time. The chain combines TRBV6-1 with TRBJ2-1, with a tentative D call TRBD1 (5 bases). V shed 7 bases and J shed 6 bases, with 10 bases lying between them. In germline, CDR1 is MNHNS, CDR2 SASEGT. The length of the CDR3 is 12 residues. The CDR3 region has the DNA TGTGCCAGCAACCAGGGCCGCAATGAGCAGTTCTTC. Encoded protein: CASNQGRNEQFF.

The genes are TRBV7-8 and TRBJ2-2; no definite D call. Between the trimmed V and J ends, which lost 1 base and 6 bases, there was a span of 12 bases. Looked up from germline, CDR1 is SGHVS and CDR2 is FQNEAQ. This CDR3 has 15 residues. The CDR3 DNA is TGTGCCAGCAGCTTAGTCCGTGTCGGGTCCGGGGAGCTGTTTTTT. Its translation: CASSLVRVGSGELFF.

As regards this clone: This CDR3 is also generated by other DNA sequences in the sample. The genes are TRBV29-1 and TRBJ2-5; D is undetermined. The CDR3 consists of 11 residues. The V gene lost 2 bases and the J gene lost 4 bases, with 5 bases spanning the gap. Looked up from germline, CDR1 is SQVTM and CDR2 is ANQGSEA. CDR3 amino acids: CSVELGETQYF. For the CDR3, the DNA is TGCAGCGTTGAACTGGGAGAGACCCAGTACTTC.

This clone has more than one count but fewer than ten. The rearrangement uses TRBV27 and TRBJ2-7; D unresolved. The germline gives CDR1 MNHEY, CDR2 SMNVEV (reference sequence). CDR3 length equals 11 residues. Trimming removed 8 bases from V and 3 bases from J, with 8 bases in between. The CDR3 nucleotides are TGTGCCAGCGTGAATGGCTACGAGCAGTACTTC. Translating it yields CASVNGYEQYF.

The rearrangement links TRBV6-1 to TRBJ2-7; a possible D gene is TRBD2 (5 bases). V gave up 7 bases and J gave up 2 bases, with 12 bases separating them. This CDR3 has 13 amino acids. Germline CDR1 is MNHNS and CDR2 is SASEGT. The CDR3 loop is CASIYTGTYEQYF. CDR3 DNA: TGTGCCAGCATATATACGGGGACCTACGAGCAGTACTTC.

In DNA, the CDR3 is TGTGCCATCCTCACCGGGACAGCGAATGAAAAACTGTTTTTT. It yields the protein CAILTGTANEKLFF. This chain connects TRBV2 to TRBJ1-4, with TRBD1 matching 7 bases. The V segment lost 10 bases and the J segment 5 bases; nucleotides outside the gene matches: 10. Germline CDR1 is SNHLY and CDR2 is FYNNEI. CDR3 size: 14 residues.

Of note for this clone: A much larger clone is a single base away; this may be a read error. As the CDR3 is not closed by the conserved phenylalanine or tryptophan, this likely results from a read error. The chain joins TRBV30 to TRBJ1-1; D uncertain. Germline CDR1 GTSNPN, CDR2 SVGIG (reference sequence). The CDR3 sequence is 13 residues long. V was pared by 2 bases and J by 0 bases, with 7 bases between. CDR3 sequence: CAWSPRMNTEAFS. The CDR3 coding sequence is TGTGCCTGGAGTCCCCGGATGAACACTGAAGCTTTCTCT.

The rearrangement links TRBV23-1 to TRBJ2-5, with 7 bases matching TRBD2. TRBV23-1 is assigned to the ORF class and has an uncertain function. J lost 7 bases, V lost 6 bases, and 14 bases had no gene match. The CDR3 contains 15 residues. The CDR3 nucleotides are TGCGCCAGCAGACCGGGACTATACGCCTCCGGGACCCAGTACTTC. Its protein is CASRPGLYASGTQYF.

V usage is TRBV21-1 and J usage is TRBJ2-6; the D segment call TRBD2 is taken from the table without a DNA check. TRBV21-1 represents a pseudogene. The CDR3 runs 16 residues. The CDR3 DNA reads TGTGCCAGCAACCAACCTATTAACCCTGGGGCCAACGTCCTGACTTTC. Translated, it gives CASNQPINPGANVLTF.

The chain recombines TRBV2 with TRBJ2-4; 13 bases are shared with TRBD2. Trimming at V came to 5 bases and at J to 8 bases, leaving 6 bases not matched to a gene. CDR3 length equals 15 residues. Looked up from germline, CDR1 is SNHLY and CDR2 is FYNNEI. CDR3 sequence (DNA): TGTGCCAGCAGTCCCCGGACTAGCGGGAGAGACATTCAGTACTTC. Translated: CASSPRTSGRDIQYF.

Written as DNA, the CDR3 is TGTGCCAGCCGACAGGGATCAAATCTCGGGGAGCTGTTTTTT. It yields the protein CASRQGSNLGELFF. The chain couples TRBV6-4 to TRBJ2-2, with TRBD1 identical over 7 bases. The ends lost 8 bases at V and 7 bases at J; junction bases unmatched: 10. This CDR3 has 14 amino acids. The germline V gene encodes CDR1 MRHNA and CDR2 SNTAGT.

The chain combines TRBV11-2 with TRBJ1-5; D gene ambiguous. Germline V lookup: CDR1 SGHAT, CDR2 FQNNGV. The CDR3 extends over 13 amino acids. V was trimmed by 2 bases and J by 5 bases, leaving 7 bases between them. CDR3 in DNA: TGTGCCAGCAGCTTATCATCCCATCAGCCCCAGCATTTT. Protein sequence: CASSLSSHQPQHF. The full variable domain, with the rest looked up from reference TRBV11-2 and TRBJ1-5, is EAGVAQSPRYKIIEKRQSVAFWCNPISGHATLYWYQQILGQGPKLLIQFQNNGVVDDSQLPKDRFSAERLKGVDSTLKIQPAKLEDSAVYLCASSLSSHQPQHFGDGTRLSIL.